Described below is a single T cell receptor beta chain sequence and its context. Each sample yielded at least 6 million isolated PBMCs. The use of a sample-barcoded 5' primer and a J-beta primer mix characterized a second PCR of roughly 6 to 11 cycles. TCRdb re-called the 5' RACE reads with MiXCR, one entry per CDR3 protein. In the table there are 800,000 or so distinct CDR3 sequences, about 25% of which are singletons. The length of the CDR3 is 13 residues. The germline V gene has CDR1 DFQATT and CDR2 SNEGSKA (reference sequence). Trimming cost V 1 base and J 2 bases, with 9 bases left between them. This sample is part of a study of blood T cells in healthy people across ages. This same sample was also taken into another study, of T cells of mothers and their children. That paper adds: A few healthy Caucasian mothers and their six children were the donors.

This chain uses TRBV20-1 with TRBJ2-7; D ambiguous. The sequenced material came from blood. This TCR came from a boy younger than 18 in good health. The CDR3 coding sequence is TGCAGTGCTAGAGCTACCGCCGCCTACGAGCAGTACTTC. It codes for CSARATAAYEQYF.